The 18 T cell receptor beta chains listed next were all sequenced from one sample in a study of T-cell memory formation after mild COVID-19. TCRdb recomputed calls from the 5' RACE reads with MiXCR, one row per CDR3 protein. The sample consists of 130,000 to 150,000 distinct CDR3 sequences, under 25% of them appearing once. Sequenced material: PBMCs or a T cell subset sorted from them (not recorded which). The receptors were gathered from an adult woman who had mild COVID-19 (a few samples of this study predate the infection). Cell type and time point are not known.

The chain combines TRBV7-6 with TRBJ2-5, with a possible D match to TRBD2 (7 bases). The ends were cut back, 5 bases at V and 2 bases at J, with 18 bases in the middle. CDR3 length: 16 amino acids. Germline assignment: CDR1 SGHVS and CDR2 FNYEAQ. The CDR3 DNA is TGTGCCAGCAGCCCGAGGGGGGGCGCGGAGCAAGAGACCCAGTACTTC. It encodes CASSPRGGAEQETQYF.

V and J are TRBV3-1 and TRBJ2-2; maybe TRBD1 (5 bases). V was cut by 5 bases and J by 3 bases, with 13 bases left in between. From germline, CDR1 is LGHDT and CDR2 YNNKEL (reference sequence). The CDR3 loop spans 15 amino acids. CDR3 coding DNA: TGTGCCAGCAGCAAGGGCCAAGGGGACACCGGGGAGCTGTTTTTT. It translates to CASSKGQGDTGELFF.

This clonotype has a handful of counts. The V call is TRBV6-5, the J call TRBJ2-7; no clear D gene. This CDR3 is 16 amino acids long. V lost 0 bases and J lost 0, with 12 bases in between. CDR1 and CDR2 from the germline V gene are MNHEY and SVGAGI. The CDR3 reads CASSYSANWASYEQYF. The CDR3 DNA reads as TGTGCCAGCAGTTACTCGGCCAACTGGGCCTCCTACGAGCAGTACTTC.

The J gene is TRBJ2-3, the V gene TRBV19; tentative D call: TRBD2 (6 bases). CDR3 size: 16 residues. The V gene's germline CDR1 is LNHDA and CDR2 SQIVND (reference sequence). Trimming pared 9 bases from V and 0 bases from J, leaving 19 bases between. CDR3 in DNA: TGTGCCAGACCTGGAGGGGCTAAGGCTAGCACAGATACGCAGTATTTT. As protein: CARPGGAKASTDTQYF.

This clonotype was counted only a few times. The V call is TRBV12-3 or TRBV12-4, the J call TRBJ2-5; maybe TRBD2 (5 bases). Trimming took 7 bases from V and 4 from J, leaving 16 bases between them. The CDR3 has 14 residues. The CDR3 region is CASTTRERRETQYF. The CDR3 DNA sequence: TGTGCCAGCACCACGCGCGAGCGGAGAGAGACCCAGTACTTC.

This clonotype came up a few times. V gene TRBV29-1 combines with J gene TRBJ2-3; D is perhaps TRBD1 or TRBD2 (5 bases each). Germline V CDR1 and CDR2: SQVTM, ANQGSEA. V dropped 7 bases and J dropped 14 bases, with 19 bases sitting between them. This CDR3 is 11 amino acids long. The CDR3 is CSGVGDRWPYF. CDR3 nucleotides: TGCAGCGGAGTCGGGGACCGATGGCCGTATTTT.

The chain couples TRBV9 to TRBJ1-6; maybe TRBD1 (6 bases). There are 15 residues in the CDR3. V lost 4 bases, J lost 8 bases, and 16 bases lay in between. Germline lookup yields CDR1 SGDLS and CDR2 YYNGEE. The CDR3 loop is CASSIKEGGYSPLHF. The CDR3 coding sequence is TGTGCCAGCAGCATTAAAGAGGGGGGATATTCACCCCTCCACTTT.

The chain carries TRBV7-9 and TRBJ1-2; a possible D gene is TRBD1 (6 bases). V was trimmed by 5 bases and J by 0 bases, leaving 13 bases between them. Germline CDR1 SEHNR, CDR2 FQNEAQ (reference sequence). The CDR3 spans 15 residues. The CDR3 loop reads CASSPRGAPNYGYTF. The CDR3 bases are TGTGCCAGCAGCCCCAGGGGAGCCCCTAACTATGGCTACACCTTC.

This clonotype was counted between two and nine times. The V and J genes are TRBV6-5 and TRBJ2-7; either TRBD1 or TRBD2 may fit D (5 bases each). The CDR3 sequence is 15 residues long. V gave up 0 bases and J gave up 5 bases, with 14 bases separating them. Germline CDR1 and CDR2: MNHEY and SVGAGI. CDR3 coding DNA: TGTGCCAGCAGTTACTCTGGGGGAGTTGACCACGAGCAGTACTTC. Protein: CASSYSGGVDHEQYF.

This clonotype was seen only a few times. This chain joins TRBV5-1 and TRBJ2-3, with D unclear. Germline lookup yields CDR1 SGHRS and CDR2 YFSETQ. With 3 bases removed from V and 2 bases from J, the gap between germline ends came to 7 bases. The CDR3 is made up of 13 amino acids. CDR3 protein: CASSSHLTDTQYF. CDR3 nucleotide sequence: TGCGCCAGCAGCTCTCATCTCACAGATACGCAGTATTTT.

This clonotype has only a few counts. The CDR3 loop is CASSLAAQDSYNEQFF. In nucleotides, the CDR3 is TGCGCCAGCAGCTTGGCCGCTCAGGACTCCTACAATGAGCAGTTCTTC. This chain uses TRBV5-1 with TRBJ2-1; D is ambiguous. The ends were cut back, 0 bases at V and 0 bases at J, with 10 bases in the middle. The germline V gene has CDR1 SGHRS and CDR2 YFSETQ. This CDR3 is built from 16 residues.

This clonotype was recorded a few times. The genes are TRBV12-3 or TRBV12-4 and TRBJ1-2; 12 nucleotides match TRBD1. V lost 5 bases to trimming and J lost 7 bases; unmatched junction nucleotides: 11. This CDR3 is built from 16 residues. CDR3 nucleotides: TGTGCCAGCAGTACGCCGGGACAGGGGGCGCCTAGTGGCTACACCTTC. Residues: CASSTPGQGAPSGYTF.

This chain joins TRBV9 and TRBJ1-3, with D hard to call. The CDR3 sequence is 15 residues long. The germline CDR1 and CDR2 sequences are SGDLS and YYNGEE. Trimming removed 0 bases from V and 0 bases from J, with 7 bases in between. The CDR3 coding sequence is TGTGCCAGCAGCGTAGGGGCAAGCTCTGGAAACACCATATATTTT. This sequence encodes CASSVGASSGNTIYF.

Only a few counts were recorded for this clonotype. The rearrangement links TRBV4-2 to TRBJ1-5; tentatively, D is TRBD1 (5 bases). The CDR3 has 16 residues. The V and J ends lost 0 bases and 0 bases respectively, with 9 bases between them. CDR1 is LGHNA, CDR2 YNFKEQ, per germline. The CDR3 reads CASSQDIRGSNQPQHF. The CDR3 DNA reads as TGTGCCAGCAGCCAAGATATAAGGGGTAGCAATCAGCCCCAGCATTTT.

This clonotype was seen only a few times. The chain recombines TRBV27 with TRBJ2-3; tentatively, D is TRBD2 (5 bases). Germline V gene lookup returns CDR1 MNHEY and CDR2 SMNVEV (reference sequence). Trimming cost V 0 bases and J 4 bases, with 17 bases left between them. This CDR3 has 17 amino acids. Here the CDR3 reads CASSLSLAGELPDTQYF. CDR3 coding DNA: TGTGCCAGCAGTTTATCCCTAGCCGGAGAGCTCCCAGATACGCAGTATTTT.

The chain joins TRBV4-1 to TRBJ2-3; 16 bases are a match to TRBD2. The CDR3 extends over 21 amino acids. Germline-derived CDR1 and CDR2 are MGHRA and YSYEKL. Trimming removed 4 bases from V and 0 bases from J; junction bases left unmatched: 13. The CDR3 DNA is TGCGCCAGCAGCCGCCTCGGGACTAGCGGGGGGGCTATCGGGAGCACAGATACGCAGTATTTT. Residues: CASSRLGTSGGAIGSTDTQYF.

This clonotype was observed a few times. The chain is built from TRBV12-3 or TRBV12-4 and TRBJ2-3; 9 bases are a match to TRBD2. V lost 1 base, J lost 2 bases, and 10 bases stayed unmatched. The CDR3 runs 18 residues. In DNA, the CDR3 is TGTGCCAGCAGTTTAGGAATGACGCCTAGCGGGGCCACAGATACGCAGTATTTT. Residues: CASSLGMTPSGATDTQYF.

This clonotype was counted only a few times. The chain carries TRBV7-3 and TRBJ2-3, with a weak D call TRBD2 (5 bases). Trimming took 5 bases from V and 5 from J, leaving 8 bases between them. The CDR3 is 12 residues long. Germline CDR1 SGHTA, CDR2 FQGTGA. The CDR3: CASSRGQDTQYF. CDR3 nucleotides: TGTGCCAGCAGCCGCGGGCAAGATACGCAGTATTTT. Full variable domain (outside the CDR3, taken from reference TRBV7-3 and TRBJ2-3): GAGVSQTPSNKVTEKGKYVELRCDPISGHTALYWYRQSLGQGPEFLIYFQGTGAADDSGLPNDRFFAVRPEGSVSTLKIQRTERGDSAVYLCASSRGQDTQYFGPGTRLTVL.